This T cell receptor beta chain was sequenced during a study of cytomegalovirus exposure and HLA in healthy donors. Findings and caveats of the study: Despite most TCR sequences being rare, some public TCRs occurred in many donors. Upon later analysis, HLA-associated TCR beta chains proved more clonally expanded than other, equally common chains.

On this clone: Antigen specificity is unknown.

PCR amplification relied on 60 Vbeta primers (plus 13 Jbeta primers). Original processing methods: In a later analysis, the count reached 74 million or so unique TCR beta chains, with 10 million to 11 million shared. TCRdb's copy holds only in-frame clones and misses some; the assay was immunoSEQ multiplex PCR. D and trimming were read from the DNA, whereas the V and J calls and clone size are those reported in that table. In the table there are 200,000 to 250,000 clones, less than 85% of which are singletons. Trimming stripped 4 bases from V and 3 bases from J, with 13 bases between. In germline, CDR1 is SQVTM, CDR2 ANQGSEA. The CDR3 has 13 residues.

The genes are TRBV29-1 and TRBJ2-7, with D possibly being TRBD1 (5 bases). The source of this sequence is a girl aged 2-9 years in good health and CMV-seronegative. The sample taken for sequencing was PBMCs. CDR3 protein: CSVGWGQNYEQYF. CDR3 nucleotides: TGCAGCGTTGGGTGGGGCCAGAACTACGAGCAGTACTTC.